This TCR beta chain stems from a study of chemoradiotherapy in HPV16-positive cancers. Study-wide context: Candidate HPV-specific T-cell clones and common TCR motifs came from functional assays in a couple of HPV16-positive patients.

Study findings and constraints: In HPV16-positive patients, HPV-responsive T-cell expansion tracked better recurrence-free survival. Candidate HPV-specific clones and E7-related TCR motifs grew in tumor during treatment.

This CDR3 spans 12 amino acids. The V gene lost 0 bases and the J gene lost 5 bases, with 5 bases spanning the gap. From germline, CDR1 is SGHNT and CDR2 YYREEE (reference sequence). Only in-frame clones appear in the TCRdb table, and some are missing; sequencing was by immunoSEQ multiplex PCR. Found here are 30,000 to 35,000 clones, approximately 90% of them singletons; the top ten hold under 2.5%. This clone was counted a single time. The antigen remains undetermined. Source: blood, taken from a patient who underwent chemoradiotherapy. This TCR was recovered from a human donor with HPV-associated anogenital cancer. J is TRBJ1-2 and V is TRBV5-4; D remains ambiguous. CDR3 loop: CASSLDEYGYTF. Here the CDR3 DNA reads TGTGCCAGCAGCTTGGACGAGTATGGCTACACCTTC.